Shown below are 31 T cell receptor beta chains from a single sample sequenced in a study of siplizumab effects on memory and regulatory T cells (dated by TCRdb to between 2018 and 2021). Library method: the immunoSEQ multiplex PCR assay. TCRdb re-hosts the immuneACCESS table, in-frame sequences only. Its copies lack some clones; in the studies checked, an unresolved V gene accounts for under half of them, and the cause for the rest is not known. Within this sample are about 87,000 clones, with 87% of them counted one time only. Around 1.4% of the sample lies in the top ten. The sample consisted of Tregs sorted from blood. The receptors originated from a human donor in good health.

This chain joins TRBV6-1 and TRBJ1-5; D gene unclear. CDR3 length: 15 residues. Per germline, CDR1 MNHNS and CDR2 SASEGT. V was trimmed by 6 bases and J by 1 base, leaving 13 bases between them. CDR3 coding DNA: TGTGCCAGCAGACCCACCCCCCCCAGCAATCAGCCCCAGCATTTT. It translates to CASRPTPPSNQPQHF.

The rearrangement links TRBV6-5 to TRBJ2-2; D might be TRBD2 (6 bases). V was pared by 4 bases and J by 6 bases, with 12 bases between. This CDR3 contains 14 residues. CDR1 is MNHEY and CDR2 is SVGAGI in the germline V gene. In nucleotides, the CDR3 is TGTGCCAGCAGTTTCGACCCGGGGGCCGGGGAGCTGTTTTTT. Translating gives CASSFDPGAGELFF.

V and J are TRBV28 and TRBJ2-7, with 9 nucleotides matching TRBD1. The CDR3 consists of 14 residues. V dropped 5 bases and J dropped 4; count of bases not matched to a gene: 6. Per germline, CDR1 MDHEN and CDR2 SYDVKM. CDR3 residues: CASSEGQGPYEQYF. The CDR3 region has the DNA TGTGCCAGCAGTGAGGGACAGGGCCCATACGAGCAGTACTTC.

The chain recombines TRBV10-2 with TRBJ1-2; unclear D gene. Trimming removed 5 bases at V and 12 bases at J, with 13 bases between. This CDR3 has 11 residues. Looked up from germline, CDR1 is WSHSY and CDR2 is SAAADI. The CDR3 DNA reads TGCGCCAGCAGTCGAGAAGGGCTCCACACCTTC. This codes for CASSREGLHTF.

This chain links TRBV11-1 with TRBJ1-6; 7 bases match TRBD1. This CDR3 contains 17 residues. Unmatched junction bases numbered 10, after V lost 4 bases and J lost 4 bases. Germline-derived CDR1 and CDR2 are SGHAT and FQDESV (reference sequence). The CDR3 region is CASSSTSTGRYNSPLHF. In DNA, the CDR3 is TGTGCCAGCAGCTCCACCTCGACAGGGAGGTATAATTCACCCCTCCACTTT.

The chain couples TRBV7-3 to TRBJ2-3; D remains unclear. The CDR3 runs to 13 residues. With 2 bases removed from V and 6 bases from J, the gap between germline ends came to 9 bases. Germline assignment: CDR1 SGHTA and CDR2 FQGTGA. CDR3 region: CASSLGFRDTQYF. CDR3 coding DNA: TGTGCCAGCAGCTTAGGGTTCAGGGATACGCAGTATTTT.

The genes are TRBV9 and TRBJ1-2, with D uncertain. Germline lookup yields CDR1 SGDLS and CDR2 YYNGEE. V dropped 0 bases and J dropped 8 bases, with 2 bases sitting between them. The CDR3 covers 10 residues. CDR3 coding DNA: TGTGCCAGCAGCGTAGCCGGCTACACCTTC. Protein sequence: CASSVAGYTF.

The chain has TRBV12-5 and TRBJ2-1, with D hard to call. Germline loops: CDR1 LGHNT, CDR2 FRNRAP. The ends were cut back, 6 bases at V and 0 bases at J, with 12 bases in the middle. The CDR3 is 15 residues long. CDR3 loop: CASGAFGSSYNEQFF. DNA of the CDR3: TGTGCTAGTGGGGCTTTTGGAAGCTCCTACAATGAGCAGTTCTTC.

CDR3 in DNA: TGTGCCAGCAGTCCGGAACCTAACTATGGCTACACCTTC. Amino acid sequence: CASSPEPNYGYTF. The chain is built from TRBV6-5 and TRBJ1-2, with no clear D. This CDR3 is built from 13 residues. V was trimmed by 5 bases and J by 0 bases, leaving 7 bases between them. Germline V gene lookup returns CDR1 MNHEY and CDR2 SVGAGI.

This clone occurred once. The DNA for the CDR3 is TGCGCCAGCAGCCCAAGAGGGGCGGACCGCTATGGCTACACCTTC. The encoded protein is CASSPRGADRYGYTF. This chain links TRBV4-3 with TRBJ1-2, with a weak D call TRBD1 (5 bases). The CDR3 loop spans 15 amino acids. Trimming pared 4 bases from V and 4 bases from J, leaving 16 bases between. Germline CDR1 and CDR2: LGHNA and YSLEER.

The sample holds one count of this clone. The genes are TRBV11-2 and TRBJ1-1; D gene unclear. Trimming removed 2 bases at V and 1 base at J, with 14 bases between. The CDR3 sequence is 16 residues long. Germline assignment: CDR1 SGHAT and CDR2 FQNNGV. In DNA form, the CDR3 reads TGTGCCAGCAGCTTACGCACCCGGGCAGAGAACACTGAAGCTTTCTTT. It is translated as CASSLRTRAENTEAFF.

This rearrangement joins TRBV18 to TRBJ2-5, with D unclear. The germline V gene has CDR1 KGHSH and CDR2 LQKENI. The CDR3 has 13 amino acids. V was trimmed by 4 bases and J by 1 base, leaving 7 bases between them. The CDR3 loop reads CASSLSVQETQYF. CDR3 in DNA: TGTGCCAGCTCACTCAGCGTCCAAGAGACCCAGTACTTC.

V usage is TRBV5-8 and J usage is TRBJ1-1, with D uncertain. V was pared by 1 base and J by 1 base, with 11 bases between. This CDR3 has 15 residues. Looked up from germline, CDR1 is SGHTS and CDR2 is YDEGEE. CDR3 sequence: CASSLSRSQNTEAFF. The DNA for the CDR3 is TGTGCCAGCAGCTTGTCTCGCAGCCAGAACACTGAAGCTTTCTTT. The full variable domain, in which reference TRBV5-8 and TRBJ1-1 provide the parts outside the CDR3, is EAGVTQSPTHLIKTRGQQATLRCSPISGHTSVYWYQQALGLGLQFLLWYDEGEERNRGNFPPRFSGRQFPNYSSELNVNALELEDSALYLCASSLSRSQNTEAFFGQGTRLTVV.

V gene TRBV6-1 combines with J gene TRBJ2-1; D is uncertain. Looked up from germline, CDR1 is MNHNS and CDR2 is SASEGT. V was clipped by 6 bases and J by 9 bases, with 9 bases between them. The CDR3 runs to 11 residues. The CDR3 loop is CASSSWGEQFF. In nucleotides, the CDR3 is TGTGCCAGCAGCTCGTGGGGTGAGCAGTTCTTC.

The chain carries TRBV7-9 and TRBJ2-1; D gene unclear. V gave up 2 bases and J gave up 12 bases, with 8 bases separating them. This CDR3 region has 11 residues. Per germline, CDR1 SEHNR and CDR2 FQNEAQ (reference sequence). CDR3 sequence (DNA): TGTGCCAGCAGCTTAATCCCTTCGCAGTTCTTC. It is translated as CASSLIPSQFF. The full variable domain, rest sourced from reference TRBV7-9 and TRBJ2-1, is DTGVSQNPRHKITKRGQNVTFRCDPISEHNRLYWYRQTLGQGPEFLTYFQNEAQLEKSRLLSDRFSAERPKGSFSTLEIQRTEQGDSAMYLCASSLIPSQFFGPGTRLTVL.

The gene calls are TRBV5-1 and TRBJ1-2; no clear D. Trimming stripped 1 base from V and 5 bases from J, with 9 bases between. The CDR3 has 13 residues. The germline V gene has CDR1 SGHRS and CDR2 YFSETQ. CDR3 nucleotide sequence: TGCGCCAGCAGCTTGAATTTGAGGTATGGCTACACCTTC. Translation: CASSLNLRYGYTF.

The chain has TRBV15 and TRBJ1-3; the D is unclear. CDR3 size: 13 residues. From germline, CDR1 is LNHNV and CDR2 YYDKDF (reference sequence). With 3 bases removed from V and 3 bases from J, the gap between germline ends came to 6 bases. CDR3 coding DNA: TGTGCCACCAGCAGTTACATTGGAAACACCATATATTTT. It yields the protein CATSSYIGNTIYF.

The chain links TRBV5-1 to TRBJ2-3; TRBD1 might be the D (5 bases). This CDR3 region has 14 residues. Germline CDR1 and CDR2: SGHRS and YFSETQ. Between the trimmed V and J ends, which lost 0 bases and 2 bases, there was a span of 7 bases. CDR3 coding DNA: TGCGCCAGCAGCTTGGGACAGAACACAGATACGCAGTATTTT. It encodes CASSLGQNTDTQYF.

The CDR3 sequence: CASSLPSGGEETQYF. In nucleotides, the CDR3 is TGTGCCAGCAGCTTGCCTAGCGGGGGTGAGGAGACCCAGTACTTC. V is TRBV5-4 and J is TRBJ2-5; 10 bases match TRBD2. CDR3 length: 15 residues. Germline-derived CDR1 and CDR2 are SGHNT and YYREEE (reference sequence). Trimming took 1 base from V and 5 from J; bases not matched to a gene: 5.

A single count supports this clone. J is TRBJ2-7 and V is TRBV18; D ambiguous. CDR3 length: 12 residues. Germline lookup yields CDR1 KGHSH and CDR2 LQKENI. Trimming shortened V by 6 bases and J by 0 bases, and 6 bases separated the two germline ends. The CDR3 region has the DNA TGTGCCAGCTCGTCTAGCTCCTACGAGCAGTACTTC. Protein sequence: CASSSSSYEQYF.

This chain joins TRBV6-6 and TRBJ1-3; D possibly corresponds to TRBD1 (6 bases). The CDR3 length is 14 residues. V lost 7 bases and J lost 3, with 13 bases in between. Germline V lookup: CDR1 MNHNY, CDR2 SVGAGI (reference sequence). CDR3 DNA: TGTGCCAGCACGAAGGGGGAAATTGGAAACACCATATATTTT. Its protein is CASTKGEIGNTIYF.

The chain has TRBV10-2 and TRBJ2-2; D unresolved. This CDR3 has 16 residues. Germline V gives CDR1 WSHSY, CDR2 SAAADI. V shed 9 bases and J shed 0 bases, with 17 bases lying between them. The CDR3 region is CASSSRVGSNTGELFF. The CDR3 coding sequence is TGCGCCAGTTCGTCCAGAGTGGGATCGAACACCGGGGAGCTGTTTTTT.

This clone was counted a single time. CDR3: CASSLGTAGSTDTQYF. CDR3 coding DNA: TGCGCCAGCAGCTTGGGGACAGCGGGTAGCACAGATACGCAGTATTTT. V is TRBV5-1 and J is TRBJ2-3; D possibly uses TRBD1 or TRBD2 (6 bases each). The CDR3 has 16 amino acids. CDR1 is SGHRS, CDR2 YFSETQ, per germline. The V gene lost 0 bases and the J gene lost 0 bases, with 11 bases spanning the gap.

The chain is built from TRBV7-9 and TRBJ2-3; 7 bases align to TRBD1. V trimming: 2 bases; J trimming: 3 bases; junction bases outside the gene matches: 2. The CDR3 contains 14 residues. Germline values: CDR1 SEHNR, CDR2 FQNEAQ (reference sequence). The CDR3 nucleotides are TGTGCCAGCAGCTTAATACAGGGGACAGATACGCAGTATTTT. Encoded protein: CASSLIQGTDTQYF.

This rearrangement joins TRBV6-6 to TRBJ2-2; the match to TRBD1 covers 10 bases. With 2 bases clipped from V and 2 bases from J, the junction kept 2 bases outside the gene matches. This CDR3 has 16 residues. Per germline, CDR1 MNHNY and CDR2 SVGAGI (reference sequence). CDR3 amino acids: CASSYGTGDNTGELFF. DNA of the CDR3: TGTGCCAGCAGTTACGGGACAGGGGACAACACCGGGGAGCTGTTTTTT.

Here the CDR3 DNA reads TGTGCCAGCAGTCCGACTATCTACAATGAGCAGTTCTTC. Translation gives CASSPTIYNEQFF. The gene calls are TRBV27 and TRBJ2-1; weak D call: TRBD2 (5 bases). Germline V gene lookup returns CDR1 MNHEY and CDR2 SMNVEV (reference sequence). Trimming stripped 5 bases from V and 3 bases from J, with 8 bases between. This CDR3 spans 13 amino acids.

In its sample, this clone was seen a few times. Germline is not matched at one junction end, which may reflect a read error. This chain connects TRBV5-1 to TRBJ1-2; TRBD1 matches 10 bases. The germline V gene has CDR1 SGHRS and CDR2 YFSETQ. CDR3 length equals 16 residues. This chain's CDR3 is CASSQYAGLGQGLYAF. In DNA, the CDR3 is TGCGCCAGCAGCCAATACGCTGGTTTGGGACAGGGGCTGTATGCCTTC.

J is TRBJ2-3 and V is TRBV11-2; D is possibly TRBD1 (5 bases). V lost 5 bases and J 4 bases, leaving 25 bases between the germline ends. CDR3 length: 18 amino acids. The V gene's germline CDR1 is SGHAT and CDR2 FQNNGV. Written as DNA, the CDR3 is TGTGCCAGCAGCCCACGTTCGAAAGGGGCCCTCGGCCCAGATACGCAGTATTTT. Translating it yields CASSPRSKGALGPDTQYF.

The chain uses TRBV5-1 and TRBJ2-1; D is undetermined. In germline, CDR1 is SGHRS, CDR2 YFSETQ. CDR3 length: 13 residues. The germline V and J ends were trimmed by 4 bases and 10 bases, with 15 bases remaining between them. In DNA form, the CDR3 reads TGCGCCAGCAGCGCTCTGTTGGTTGACGAGCAGTTCTTC. This sequence encodes CASSALLVDEQFF.

The V call is TRBV6-5, the J call TRBJ1-5; D unresolved. V was trimmed by 2 bases and J by 1 base, leaving 3 bases between them. The CDR3 runs to 13 residues. The germline V gene encodes CDR1 MNHEY and CDR2 SVGAGI. CDR3 DNA: TGTGCCAGCAGTTACGACAGCAATCAGCCCCAGCATTTT. As protein: CASSYDSNQPQHF.

The V and J genes are TRBV7-9 and TRBJ2-6, with 7 bases lining up with TRBD1. V gave up 5 bases and J gave up 2 bases; unmatched junction bases: 12. From germline, CDR1 is SEHNR and CDR2 FQNEAQ (reference sequence). The CDR3 sequence is 18 residues long. CDR3 coding DNA: TGTGCCAGCAGCCCAGACAGGGTTTCTTTCCCTGGGGCCAACGTCCTGACTTTC. Translation gives CASSPDRVSFPGANVLTF.